The 19 T cell receptor beta chains given below trace back to one sample, sequenced in a study of control samples from healthy donors and cancer patients (dated by TCRdb to about 2020). Library preparation employed the immunoSEQ multiplex PCR assay. TCRdb's version of the immuneACCESS table is confined to in-frame rearrangements and falls short of the full clone set. An unresolved V gene accounts for under half of the shortfall where checked; the remainder is of unknown origin. This sample holds 85,000 to 120,000 clones; 92% were observed only once. Under 3% of the sample belongs to the ten largest clones. The sample comprised blood. The receptors were gathered from a young woman in good health.

This chain joins TRBV24-1 and TRBJ2-5; TRBD1 agrees at 8 bases. The V segment lost 3 bases and the J segment 14 bases; nucleotides outside the gene matches: 7. The CDR3 has 12 residues. The germline V gene has CDR1 KGHDR and CDR2 SFDVKD. CDR3: CATSDPRQGYYF. CDR3 DNA sequence: TGTGCCACCAGTGATCCGCGACAGGGGTATTACTTC.

The J gene is TRBJ1-1, the V gene TRBV5-5, with no clear D. Trimming shortened V by 1 base and J by 1 base, and 8 bases separated the two germline ends. Per the germline V gene, CDR1 is SGHKS and CDR2 is YYEKEE (reference sequence). The CDR3 loop spans 14 amino acids. This CDR3 reads CASSLFSRNTEAFF. CDR3 sequence (DNA): TGTGCCAGCAGCTTGTTTTCCAGGAACACTGAAGCTTTCTTT.

The chain links TRBV24-1 to TRBJ2-3; 8 bases fit TRBD1. The CDR3 contains 16 residues. J was trimmed by 6 bases and V by 0 bases; bases with no gene match: 7. The germline V gene encodes CDR1 KGHDR and CDR2 SFDVKD. CDR3 protein: CATSDLWTGQGDTQYF. CDR3 sequence (DNA): TGTGCCACCAGTGATTTGTGGACAGGGCAGGGGGATACGCAGTATTTT.

This clone has only one observation. The chain has TRBV18 and TRBJ2-1, with D perhaps assigned TRBD1 or TRBD2 (7 bases each). Trimming cost V 1 base and J 4 bases, with 11 bases left between them. Per the germline V gene, CDR1 is KGHSH and CDR2 is LQKENI. The CDR3 is 15 residues long. CDR3 DNA sequence: TGTGCCAGCTCACCACGACAGGGAGGGTACAATGAGCAGTTCTTC. Amino acids: CASSPRQGGYNEQFF.

V and J are TRBV18 and TRBJ2-5; TRBD1 matches at 7 bases. The trim removed 4 bases at V and 2 bases at J, leaving 4 bases unmatched. The CDR3 runs to 14 residues. Per the germline V gene, CDR1 is KGHSH and CDR2 is LQKENI. The CDR3 sequence: CASSLPGQQETQYF. The DNA of the CDR3 is TGTGCCAGCTCACTGCCGGGACAGCAAGAGACCCAGTACTTC.

This chain's CDR3 is CASSLRTGSGNTIYF. The DNA of the CDR3 is TGTGCCAGCAGCTTAAGGACGGGGTCTGGAAACACCATATATTTT. The V and J genes are TRBV7-2 and TRBJ1-3, with D hard to call. In germline, CDR1 is SGHTA, CDR2 FQGNSA. The CDR3 runs 15 residues. The ends were cut back, 2 bases at V and 1 base at J, with 9 bases in the middle.

The V gene is TRBV11-2, the J gene TRBJ2-5; D tentatively fits TRBD1 or TRBD2 (5 bases each). Trimming removed 1 base from V and 4 bases from J, with 10 bases in between. There are 14 residues in the CDR3. The germline V gene has CDR1 SGHAT and CDR2 FQNNGV. The CDR3 reads CASSLGGSRETQYF. The CDR3 bases are TGTGCCAGCAGCTTAGGGGGGAGCCGAGAGACCCAGTACTTC.

The DNA of the CDR3 is TGTGCCAGCAGTCTAGGGGCCGACAGAGATCATCGGCCCCAGCATTTT. Protein sequence: CASSLGADRDHRPQHF. The J gene is TRBJ1-5, the V gene TRBV6-2 or TRBV6-3, with D maybe TRBD1 (5 bases). Germline V gene sequence: CDR1 MNHEY, CDR2 SVGEGT. The V gene lost 5 bases and the J gene lost 9 bases, with 23 bases spanning the gap. This CDR3 contains 16 residues.

The CDR3 is CASSQVRTKGAGANVLTF. CDR3 bases: TGTGCCAGCAGCCAAGTTCGAACGAAGGGAGCTGGGGCCAACGTCCTGACTTTC. The genes are TRBV4-2 and TRBJ2-6, with D perhaps matching TRBD2 (5 bases). The CDR3 runs 18 residues. CDR1 and CDR2 from the germline V gene are LGHNA and YNFKEQ. The ends were cut back, 1 base at V and 2 bases at J, with 15 bases in the middle.

The gene calls are TRBV3-1 (or the pseudogene TRBV3-2) and TRBJ2-7; 9 bases agree with TRBD1. The trim removed 1 base at V and 7 bases at J, leaving 26 bases unmatched. The V gene's germline CDR1 is LGHDT and CDR2 YNNKEL (reference sequence). The CDR3 covers 21 residues. In DNA, the CDR3 is TGTGCCAGCAGCCAAGTCGCCCCCGGGACAGGGTTTCCAGCCCTCAGGGTGGAGCAGTACTTC. Translation gives CASSQVAPGTGFPALRVEQYF.

CDR3 coding DNA: TGTGCCAGCAGCTCCCCCTCGGGACAGGGAGGCAATGAGCAGTTCTTC. It is translated as CASSSPSGQGGNEQFF. This chain joins TRBV11-2 and TRBJ2-1; 9 positions match TRBD1. V trimming: 4 bases; J trimming: 6 bases; junction bases outside the gene matches: 10. The germline gives CDR1 SGHAT, CDR2 FQNNGV. The CDR3 loop spans 16 amino acids.

The chain combines TRBV30 with TRBJ2-7; D ambiguous. Per the germline V gene, CDR1 is GTSNPN and CDR2 is SVGIG (reference sequence). The CDR3 spans 11 residues. V was clipped by 4 bases and J by 7 bases, with 11 bases between them. The CDR3 loop reads CAWTREGEQYF. CDR3 bases: TGTGCCTGGACCCGAGAAGGTGAGCAGTACTTC.

This chain uses TRBV5-1 with TRBJ2-3; 10 bases agree with TRBD2. V trimming: 0 bases; J trimming: 4 bases; junction bases outside the gene matches: 5. The CDR3 loop spans 16 amino acids. The germline gives CDR1 SGHRS, CDR2 YFSETQ. This CDR3 reads CASSLGPSGGADTQYF. Here the CDR3 DNA reads TGCGCCAGCAGCTTGGGGCCTAGCGGGGGTGCAGATACGCAGTATTTT.

The gene calls are TRBV5-1 and TRBJ2-3; TRBD2 agrees at 9 bases. Germline V gene data show CDR1 as SGHRS and CDR2 as YFSETQ. V lost 1 base to trimming and J lost 2 bases; unmatched junction nucleotides: 5. This CDR3 has 16 amino acids. CDR3 sequence (DNA): TGCGCCAGCAGCTTGCCGCGGGGGGGTAACACAGATACGCAGTATTTT. This sequence encodes CASSLPRGGNTDTQYF.

The chain joins TRBV6-1 to TRBJ2-1; 13 bases map to TRBD2. J was trimmed by 1 base and V by 4 bases; bases with no gene match: 1. This CDR3 spans 16 amino acids. Per germline, CDR1 MNHNS and CDR2 SASEGT. The CDR3 coding sequence is TGTGCCAGCAGTGGGACTAGCGGGGGATCCTACAATGAGCAGTTCTTC. Encoded protein: CASSGTSGGSYNEQFF.

Here the CDR3 reads CAINGGNSPLHF. For the CDR3, the DNA is TGTGCCATCAACGGGGGTAATTCACCCCTCCACTTT. The rearrangement joins TRBV10-3 to TRBJ1-6, with D possibly being TRBD1 (5 bases). Looked up from germline, CDR1 is ENHRY and CDR2 is SYGVKD. V was shortened by 7 bases and J by 6 bases, with 7 bases between the two germline ends. The CDR3 extends over 12 amino acids.

This clone was detected a few times. This chain joins TRBV7-2 and TRBJ2-2; TRBD1 might be the D (5 bases). V shed 0 bases and J shed 4 bases, with 9 bases lying between them. Per germline, CDR1 SGHTA and CDR2 FQGNSA. CDR3 length equals 15 residues. CDR3 sequence: CASSLARTPTGELFF. The CDR3 nucleotides are TGTGCCAGCAGCTTAGCGAGGACACCCACCGGGGAGCTGTTTTTT.

This clone has a single count. The chain joins TRBV29-1 to TRBJ2-7; 11 bases are a match to TRBD2. Germline V lookup: CDR1 SQVTM, CDR2 ANQGSEA. The V gene end was trimmed by 4 bases and the J gene end by 7 bases; junction bases not matched to a gene: 9. The length of the CDR3 is 14 residues. The CDR3 spells CSVAQLAGVEEQYF. The CDR3 DNA reads as TGCAGCGTTGCCCAACTAGCGGGAGTGGAAGAGCAGTACTTC.

The chain employs TRBV6-2 or TRBV6-3 and TRBJ2-2, with a possible D match to TRBD1 (5 bases). Between the trimmed V and J ends, which lost 2 bases and 4 bases, there was a span of 5 bases. Germline-derived CDR1 and CDR2 are MNHEY and SVGEGT. CDR3 length: 13 amino acids. The CDR3 loop is CASSYGATGELFF. In nucleotides, the CDR3 is TGTGCCAGCAGTTACGGGGCCACCGGGGAGCTGTTTTTT.